Here is one T cell receptor beta chain with its context. The CDR3 sequence is 14 residues long. Germline V CDR1 and CDR2: MNHEY, SVGEGT. The data derive from a study of monozygotic twins with inflammatory bowel disease. TCRdb processed the 5' RACE reads again and assigns one entry to each CDR3 protein, with no DNA. The data include about 380,000 distinct CDR3 sequences; the top ten clones carry 2% to 3%. The sequenced sample consisted of blood. The V and J genes are TRBV6-2 or TRBV6-3 and TRBJ2-2; without DNA, the TCRdb call of TRBD1 cannot be checked. The clonotype comes from a human donor with ulcerative colitis or Crohn's disease, or a healthy co-twin of an affected twin (not recorded which). The CDR3 region is CASGQGAGTGELFF.